One sample yielded the 9 T cell receptor beta chains listed below, sequenced in a study of T cells in Graves' hyperthyroidism and ophthalmopathy. The investigators amplified TCR beta CDR3 regions from RNA transcripts. When the TCR CDR3 underwent first-round RT-PCR, the HTBI primer set was used. From the multiplex PCR reads, TCRdb called clonotypes with MiXCR, one entry per CDR3 protein. Of fewer than 250,000 distinct CDR3 sequences in the sample, approximately 17% were seen once. Sequenced: blood. The receptors were gathered from a middle-aged man with Graves' hyperthyroidism.

The V call is TRBV4-3, the J call TRBJ2-7; 7 nucleotides line up with TRBD2. The CDR3 extends over 16 amino acids. Unmatched junction bases numbered 7, after V lost 1 base and J lost 1 base. Germline loops: CDR1 LGHNA, CDR2 YSLEER. Here the CDR3 DNA reads TGCGCCAGCAGCCAAGTTCGCGGGAGCGATTCCTACGAGCAGTACTTC. This codes for CASSQVRGSDSYEQYF.

This clonotype was counted only a few times. The chain has TRBV20-1 and TRBJ2-1, with TRBD2 matching over 14 bases. V shed 6 bases and J 3 bases; nucleotides not matched to a gene: 1. The CDR3 totals 14 residues. CDR1 and CDR2 (germline): DFQATT, SNEGSKA (reference sequence). In nucleotides, the CDR3 is TGCAGTGCGGGGACTAGCGGGAGCTACAATGAGCAGTTCTTC. This codes for CSAGTSGSYNEQFF.

This clonotype was counted at least ten times. The J gene is TRBJ2-3, the V gene TRBV6-1, with TRBD2 matching over 7 bases. This CDR3 is built from 15 residues. Germline values: CDR1 MNHNS, CDR2 SASEGT. J gave up 4 bases and V 7 bases, and 11 bases lay outside the gene matches. Here the CDR3 reads CASKLAGVGSDTQYF. CDR3 coding DNA: TGTGCCAGCAAATTGGCGGGAGTCGGTTCAGATACGCAGTATTTT.

This clonotype was recorded many times. This chain connects TRBV12-3 or TRBV12-4 to TRBJ2-7, with TRBD2 identical over 7 bases. The ends lost 3 bases at V and 1 base at J; junction bases unmatched: 3. CDR3 size: 14 residues. CDR3 in DNA: TGTGCCAGCAGTTTGGGGACTAAGTCCTACGAGCAGTACTTC. Its protein is CASSLGTKSYEQYF.

In this sample, this clonotype turned up many times. The chain links TRBV11-2 to TRBJ2-7; no firm D call. The CDR3 is 12 residues long. Germline CDR1 is SGHAT and CDR2 is FQNNGV. V dropped 0 bases and J dropped 3 bases, with 3 bases sitting between them. The CDR3 DNA reads TGTGCCAGCAGCTTAGATCGCTACGAGCAGTACTTC. Translated: CASSLDRYEQYF.

This clonotype was observed many times. The chain employs TRBV12-3 or TRBV12-4 and TRBJ2-7; no firm D call. This CDR3 has 13 amino acids. Between the trimmed V and J ends, which lost 3 bases and 2 bases, there was a span of 8 bases. The CDR3 bases are TGTGCCAGCAGTTTTGGCCTAGCCTACGAGCAGTACTTC. It yields the protein CASSFGLAYEQYF.

This clonotype was seen ten or more times. J is TRBJ2-3 and V is TRBV7-3, with D perhaps TRBD1 (6 bases). Trimming took off 5 bases at V and 7 bases at J, with 10 bases between the two ends. Germline assignment: CDR1 SGHTA and CDR2 FQGTGA. CDR3 length equals 12 residues. This CDR3 reads CASSIDRNTQYF. The CDR3 DNA reads TGTGCCAGCAGCATCGACAGGAATACGCAGTATTTT.

This clonotype has at least ten counts. The V gene is TRBV11-2, the J gene TRBJ2-1, with a weak D call TRBD1 (6 bases). The CDR3 extends over 14 amino acids. Germline V gene data show CDR1 as SGHAT and CDR2 as FQNNGV. The ends were cut back, 4 bases at V and 4 bases at J, with 11 bases in the middle. CDR3 sequence reads: CASSSLGTYNEQFF. CDR3 nucleotides: TGTGCCAGCAGCTCACTAGGGACATACAATGAGCAGTTCTTC.

This clonotype was observed at least ten times. The chain employs TRBV3-1 and TRBJ2-1; D may be TRBD1 (5 bases). The CDR3 spans 14 residues. V was pared by 0 bases and J by 3 bases, with 6 bases between. Germline CDR1 LGHDT, CDR2 YNNKEL (reference sequence). The CDR3 DNA reads as TGTGCCAGCAGCCAAGAAGACAGCTACAATGAGCAGTTCTTC. Protein product: CASSQEDSYNEQFF.